The T cell receptor (beta chain) under discussion was sequenced for a study of neoadjuvant anti-PD-1 for oral cavity cancer. The overall study: Patients without progression received a fourth nivolumab dose around day 43, then surgical resection on days 50-56.

Comment on this clone: The antigen is undetermined.

Using immunoSEQ multiplex PCR, the repertoire was profiled, and TCRdb retains in-frame clones only, with some absent. The data hold over 30,000 clones, with about 80% observed a single time. As for time point: after neoadjuvant nivolumab, at surgical resection. Patients had newly diagnosed, untreated stage II-IVA oral cavity squamous cell carcinoma. Study-wide results and limits: Each response group had just a few patients in TCR analyses.

Germline-derived CDR1 and CDR2 are SGDLS and YYNGEE. V was clipped by 0 bases and J by 0 bases, with 13 bases between them. CDR3 length: 17 amino acids. Specimen: PBMCs, collected after nivolumab (anti-PD-1) treatment. The chain uses TRBV9 and TRBJ1-3, with D unresolved. The TCR was taken from a person aged 35-79 years with oral cavity squamous cell carcinoma. Written as DNA, the CDR3 is TGTGCCAGCAGCGTAGGTGGTCGGGCAAACTCTGGAAACACCATATATTTT. Amino acids: CASSVGGRANSGNTIYF.